This T cell receptor (beta chain) was captured in a study of T cell responses to AZD1222 COVID-19 vaccine. Study as a whole: Combined were second doses at about 4 or about 12 weeks.

General study results and limits: Spike-specific TCR breadth and depth both grew after two AZD1222 doses. A mostly white British donor set with more females was recruited, and clonal diversity was possibly underestimated.

The CDR3 sequence is 13 residues long. Trimming took 2 bases from V and 3 from J, leaving 7 bases between them. Germline assignment: CDR1 SEHNR and CDR2 FQNEAQ (reference sequence). Sequencing used immunoSEQ multiplex PCR; TCRdb keeps in-frame clones, though not all of them. In the table there are 98,000 or so clones, 80% to 90% of which are singletons. A word on this clone: Antigen specificity is unknown.

J is TRBJ1-2 and V is TRBV7-9, with D unresolved. Sequencing used peripheral blood, obtained on day 0 of AZD1222 vaccination. This sequence originates from an adult in good health. In nucleotides, the CDR3 is TGTGCCAGCAGCTTAACAGTAGACTATGGCTACACCTTC. Its protein product is CASSLTVDYGYTF.